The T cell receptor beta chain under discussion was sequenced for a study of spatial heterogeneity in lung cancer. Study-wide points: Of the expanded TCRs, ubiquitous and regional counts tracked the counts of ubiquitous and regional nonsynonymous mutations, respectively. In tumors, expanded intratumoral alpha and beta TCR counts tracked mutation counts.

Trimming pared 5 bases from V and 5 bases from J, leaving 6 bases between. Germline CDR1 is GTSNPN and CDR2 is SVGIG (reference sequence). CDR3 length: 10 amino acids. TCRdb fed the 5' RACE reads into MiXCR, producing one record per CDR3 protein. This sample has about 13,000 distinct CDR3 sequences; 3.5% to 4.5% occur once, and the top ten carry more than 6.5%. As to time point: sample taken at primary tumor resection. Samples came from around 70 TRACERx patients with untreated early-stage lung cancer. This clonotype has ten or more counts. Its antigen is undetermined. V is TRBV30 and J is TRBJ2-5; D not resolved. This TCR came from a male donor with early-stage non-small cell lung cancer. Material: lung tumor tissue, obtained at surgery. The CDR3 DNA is TGTGCCTGGGGTTCGGAGACCCAGTACTTC. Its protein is CAWGSETQYF.